Here is one TCR beta chain with its context. The data derive from a study of cytomegalovirus exposure and HLA in healthy donors. The method was immunoSEQ multiplex PCR; TCRdb's version includes in-frame clones alone and lacks a portion of them. Of under 150,000 clones in the sample, roughly 90% are singletons; the top ten hold 6% to 7%. V lost 2 bases to trimming and J lost 4 bases, with 9 bases between them. The CDR3 is 13 amino acids. The germline CDR1 and CDR2 sequences are MNHNY and SVGAGI (reference sequence). The sequencing input was PBMCs. The gene calls are TRBV6-6 and TRBJ2-7; D ambiguous. The sequence was obtained from a woman aged 18-29 years in good health and CMV-seropositive. Here the CDR3 DNA reads TGTGCCAGCAGTTACGGGCCGGATTACGAGCAGTACTTC. Its translation is CASSYGPDYEQYF.